The 4 T cell receptor beta chains listed next were all sequenced from one sample in a study of response to subunit inactivated influenza vaccine. TCRdb re-called the RT-PCR reads with MiXCR, one entry per CDR3 protein. The data contain hundreds of thousands of distinct CDR3 sequences, around 22% of them singletons. The material was PBMCs from blood, obtained approximately 20 months after vaccination. The source of these receptors is a man aged 45-69 years who received an inactivated influenza vaccine.

This clonotype was seen repeatedly, ten times or more. The chain joins TRBV5-1 to TRBJ1-1, with unresolved D. The CDR3 length is 14 residues. Per germline, CDR1 SGHRS and CDR2 YFSETQ. Between the trimmed V and J ends, which lost 0 bases and 1 base, there was a span of 7 bases. Here the CDR3 DNA reads TGCGCCAGCAGCTTGGACACCACGAACACTGAAGCTTTCTTT. It translates to CASSLDTTNTEAFF. The full variable domain, with the rest looked up from reference TRBV5-1 and TRBJ1-1, is KAGVTQTPRYLIKTRGQQVTLSCSPISGHRSVSWYQQTPGQGLQFLFEYFSETQRNKGNFPGRFSGRQFSNSRSEMNVSTLELGDSALYLCASSLDTTNTEAFFGQGTRLTVV.

The chain joins TRBV20-1 to TRBJ1-1; a weak D match, TRBD1 (5 bases). CDR1 is DFQATT, CDR2 SNEGSKA, per germline (reference sequence). CDR3 size: 15 residues. Trimming removed 0 bases at V and 5 bases at J, with 16 bases between. DNA of the CDR3: TGCAGTGCTAGAGATCATCAAGGGGCGTGGACTGAAGCTTTCTTT. Translated: CSARDHQGAWTEAFF.

This clonotype was detected only a few times. The chain links TRBV2 to TRBJ2-1; D may match TRBD1 or TRBD2 (7 bases each). Germline-derived CDR1 and CDR2 are SNHLY and FYNNEI. This CDR3 has 14 residues. The V and J ends lost 8 bases and 6 bases respectively, with 17 bases between them. DNA for the CDR3: TGTGCCAGCGGCGGGGGAGGGGGCATCAATGAGCAGTTCTTC. This translates into CASGGGGGINEQFF.

This clonotype was counted ten times or more. The chain couples TRBV4-2 to TRBJ1-1, with D perhaps TRBD1 (6 bases). V shed 0 bases and J shed 0 bases, with 8 bases lying between them. This CDR3 has 15 amino acids. From germline, CDR1 is LGHNA and CDR2 YNFKEQ. The CDR3 here is CASSQEGAMNTEAFF. The CDR3 DNA sequence: TGTGCCAGCAGCCAAGAGGGGGCCATGAACACTGAAGCTTTCTTT.